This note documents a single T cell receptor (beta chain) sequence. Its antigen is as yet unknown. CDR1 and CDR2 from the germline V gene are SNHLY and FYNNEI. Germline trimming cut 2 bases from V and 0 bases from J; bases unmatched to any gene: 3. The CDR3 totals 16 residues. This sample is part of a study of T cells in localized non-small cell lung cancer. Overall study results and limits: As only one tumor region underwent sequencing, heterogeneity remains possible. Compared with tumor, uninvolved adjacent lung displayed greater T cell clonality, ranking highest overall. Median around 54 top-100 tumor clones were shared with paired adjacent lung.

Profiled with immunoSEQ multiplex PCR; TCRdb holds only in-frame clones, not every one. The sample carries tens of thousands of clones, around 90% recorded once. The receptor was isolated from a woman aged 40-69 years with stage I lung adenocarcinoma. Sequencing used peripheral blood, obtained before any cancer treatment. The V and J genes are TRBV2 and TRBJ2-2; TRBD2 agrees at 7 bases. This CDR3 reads CASSEFGTTNTGELFF. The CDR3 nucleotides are TGTGCCAGCAGTGAATTCGGGACTACGAACACCGGGGAGCTGTTTTTT.